This is a list of T cell receptor beta chains from one sample in a study of blood T cell repertoires in COVID-19. Sequenced by immunoSEQ multiplex PCR; TCRdb stores in-frame clones only, minus some. The table records about 190,000 clones, 65% to 85% of them present only once. Input material: PBMCs or T cells enriched from blood (not recorded which). These TCRs come from a woman aged 25 to 39 who had recovered from COVID-19. Each CDR3 is given with its conserved first and last residue. The D gene is left open where the match is weak. Expanded clones get a size class; other rows say once, few or many, or leave the size out.

J | size | D | V | length | CDR3 | DNA
TRBJ1-5 | - | TRBD1 | TRBV7-8 | 18 | CASSGYRTGLRSNQPQHF | TGTGCCAGCAGCGGATATAGGACAGGGCTAAGGAGCAATCAGCCCCAGCATTTT
TRBJ2-3 | - | - | TRBV19 | 13 | CASRMDYTDTQYF | TGTGCCAGTAGGATGGACTACACAGATACGCAGTATTTT
TRBJ1-5 | - | - | TRBV19 | 15 | CASSIQGLGNQPQHF | TGTGCCAGTAGTATCCAGGGATTAGGGAATCAGCCCCAGCATTTT
TRBJ1-2 | - | - | TRBV11-2 | 13 | CASSFDWNTGYTF | TGTGCCAGCAGCTTCGACTGGAACACGGGCTACACCTTC
TRBJ1-2 | - | - | TRBV18 | 15 | CASRTHLQVPGGYTF | TGTGCCAGCCGTACCCATCTCCAGGTTCCAGGTGGCTACACCTTC
TRBJ1-1 | - | TRBD1 | TRBV27 | 15 | CASSSPGDRVTEAFF | TGTGCCAGCAGTTCTCCGGGAGACAGGGTCACTGAAGCTTTCTTT
TRBJ1-1 | few | - | TRBV28 | 16 | CASSLWLQGMNTEAFF | TGTGCCAGCAGTTTATGGCTACAGGGTATGAACACTGAAGCTTTCTTT
TRBJ1-2 | - | - | TRBV28 | 13 | CATVPETVYGYTF | TGTGCCACCGTACCAGAGACAGTCTATGGCTACACCTTC
TRBJ1-2 | - | - | TRBV3-1/TRBV3-2 | 13 | CASSQQGGYGYTF | TGTGCCAGCAGCCAACAGGGTGGGTATGGCTACACCTTC
TRBJ2-2 | - | - | TRBV19 | 15 | CASRNRVSVFGELFF | TGTGCCAGTAGGAACAGAGTTAGCGTTTTCGGGGAGCTGTTTTTT
TRBJ1-5 | - | TRBD1 | TRBV29-1 | 14 | CSVARDRDSQPQHF | TGCAGCGTCGCCCGGGACAGGGACAGTCAGCCCCAGCATTTT
TRBJ1-1 | - | - | TRBV7-2 | 14 | CASSLGAGNTEAFF | TGTGCCAGCAGCTTAGGGGCGGGCAACACTGAAGCTTTCTTT
TRBJ1-1 | - | - | TRBV5-1 | 13 | CASSLGGWTEAFF | TGCGCCAGCAGCTTGGGAGGATGGACTGAAGCTTTCTTT
TRBJ2-5 | - | TRBD1 | TRBV11-2 | 14 | CASRLDRAQETQYF | TGTGCCAGCAGATTGGACAGGGCTCAAGAGACCCAGTACTTC
TRBJ2-3 | - | - | TRBV28 | 15 | CASRAPQGSTDTQYF | TGTGCCAGCCGGGCTCCACAGGGAAGCACAGATACGCAGTATTTT
TRBJ1-2 | - | - | TRBV28 | 15 | CASSLADTTNYGYTF | TGTGCCAGCAGTTTAGCGGACACAACTAACTATGGCTACACCTTC
TRBJ1-4 | - | TRBD1 | TRBV6-1 | 15 | CASSDRGPSNEKLFF | TGTGCCAGCAGTGATAGGGGGCCCTCTAATGAAAAACTGTTTTTT
TRBJ2-7 | - | - | TRBV29-1 | 13 | CSATDRSTYEQYF | TGCAGCGCCACGGACAGATCAACCTACGAGCAGTACTTC
TRBJ2-7 | - | - | TRBV25-1 | 16 | CASSEYGGGLTYEQYF | TGTGCCAGCAGTGAATACGGAGGAGGCCTGACCTACGAGCAGTACTTC
TRBJ2-1 | many | TRBD1 | TRBV7-2 | 15 | CASSLDRGWYNEQFF | TGTGCCAGCAGCCTCGACAGGGGCTGGTACAATGAGCAGTTCTTC
TRBJ2-2 | - | TRBD1 | TRBV10-3 | 13 | CAIRGTGAGELFF | TGTGCCATCAGAGGGACAGGTGCCGGGGAGCTGTTTTTT
TRBJ1-1 | - | TRBD1 | TRBV18 | 16 | CASSQGTGGRWTEAFF | TGTGCCAGCTCTCAAGGGACAGGGGGCCGGTGGACTGAAGCTTTCTTT
TRBJ1-2 | - | - | TRBV27 | 15 | CASSLWGGASFGYTF | TGTGCCAGCAGTTTATGGGGTGGGGCCTCCTTTGGCTACACCTTC
TRBJ1-1 | - | TRBD1 | TRBV5-6 | 15 | CASSWGQGMNTEAFF | TGTGCCAGCAGCTGGGGACAGGGAATGAACACTGAAGCTTTCTTT
TRBJ1-4 | - | - | TRBV27 | 13 | CASRSRGNEKLFF | TGTGCCAGCAGGTCCCGGGGGAATGAAAAACTGTTTTTT
TRBJ2-2 | - | - | TRBV5-5 | 14 | CASRLIQGLGELFF | TGTGCCAGCAGACTAATCCAGGGTCTCGGGGAGCTGTTTTTT
TRBJ2-2 | - | - | TRBV19 | 12 | CASTLYTGELFF | TGTGCCAGTACCTTATACACCGGGGAGCTGTTTTTT
TRBJ1-2 | - | - | TRBV19 | 14 | CASSRQVSNYGYTF | TGTGCCAGTAGTCGACAGGTGTCTAACTATGGCTACACCTTC
TRBJ1-6 | - | - | TRBV20-1 | 10 | CSAEGSPLHF | TGCAGTGCAGAGGGTTCACCCCTCCACTTT
TRBJ1-4 | - | TRBD1 | TRBV9 | 14 | CASSVRQGDEKLFF | TGTGCCAGCAGCGTGCGACAGGGGGATGAAAAACTGTTTTTT
TRBJ1-4 | - | TRBD1 | TRBV7-6 | 15 | CASSSRQGMNEKLFF | TGTGCCAGCAGCTCCAGACAGGGGATGAATGAAAAACTGTTTTTT
TRBJ1-4 | - | - | TRBV7-9 | 13 | CASSPPANEKLFF | TGTGCCAGCAGCCCCCCAGCTAATGAAAAACTGTTTTTT
TRBJ2-4 | - | TRBD1 | TRBV9 | 13 | CASGPGTVNIQYF | TGTGCCAGCGGGCCAGGGACAGTAAACATTCAGTACTTC
TRBJ1-6 | once | TRBD1 | TRBV6-6 | 15 | CASSDRGAYNSPLHF | TGTGCCAGCAGTGACAGGGGAGCCTATAATTCACCCCTCCACTTT
TRBJ1-1 | - | - | TRBV21-1 | 16 | CASSKRCQRLNTEAFF | TGTGCCAGCAGCAAACGATGCCAGCGATTGAACACTGAAGCTTTCTTT
TRBJ1-2 | - | TRBD1 | TRBV19 | 15 | CASSITGQANYGYTF | TGTGCCAGTAGTATCACCGGACAGGCGAACTATGGCTACACCTTC
TRBJ1-1 | - | - | TRBV5-1 | 13 | CASSWEGRTEAFF | TGCGCCAGCAGCTGGGAAGGGAGGACTGAAGCTTTCTTT
TRBJ1-6 | - | - | TRBV6-5 | 14 | CASSHKEADSPLHF | TGTGCCAGCAGTCATAAGGAGGCGGATTCACCCCTCCACTTT
TRBJ1-5 | - | - | TRBV7-2 | 15 | CASSLGPYSNQPQHF | TGTGCCAGCAGCTTAGGGCCATATAGCAATCAGCCCCAGCATTTT
TRBJ2-1 | - | - | TRBV3-1/TRBV3-2 | 11 | CASSRRGEQFF | TGTGCCAGCAGCCGCAGGGGTGAGCAGTTCTTC
TRBJ1-2 | once | - | TRBV19 | 14 | CASTLGEGPYGYTF | TGTGCCAGTACCCTCGGGGAAGGGCCCTATGGCTACACCTTC
TRBJ2-7 | few | TRBD1 | TRBV6-5 | 14 | CASSRQGASYEQYF | TGTGCCAGCAGTCGACAGGGGGCCTCCTACGAGCAGTACTTC
TRBJ1-5 | once | - | TRBV1 | 16 | CTSSQDGTGVGQPQHF | TGCACCAGCAGCCAAGACGGGACAGGGGTTGGTCAGCCCCAGCATTTT
TRBJ1-5 | few | TRBD1 | TRBV10-3 | 14 | CAIRDREVNQPQHF | TGTGCCATCAGGGACAGGGAAGTCAATCAGCCCCAGCATTTT